This TCR beta chain derives from a study of tumor and adjacent non-tumor tissue in lung cancer. The wider study: The cohort had 12 adenocarcinoma, a couple of squamous cell and 1 small cell patients. The patients, approximately nine men and about 5 women, were roughly 30 to 85 with stage I to III disease.

The library came from three nested PCR rounds adapted from ARM-PCR protocols. TCRdb used MiXCR to reprocess the multiplex PCR reads, holding one entry per CDR3 protein. Found here are some 100,000 distinct CDR3 sequences, approximately 71% of them singletons; the top ten hold 30% to 45%. As regards this clonotype: Mismatch with germline at one junction end may stem from a read error.

The CDR3 totals 13 residues. The V gene's germline CDR1 is SGHAT and CDR2 FQNNGV. This sample's RNA came from whole unsorted tissue. This TCR came from a woman in her sixties with non-small cell lung cancer. What was sequenced was lung tumor tissue. The chain uses TRBV11-2 and TRBJ1-1; D is ambiguous. CDR3 amino acids: CTSSLTSNTEAFF. The CDR3 region has the DNA TGTACCAGCAGCTTAACCAGTAACACTGAAGCTTTCTTT. Full variable domain (missing parts from reference TRBV11-2 and TRBJ1-1): EAGVAQSPRYKIIEKRQSVAFWCNPISGHATLYWYQQILGQGPKLLIQFQNNGVVDDSQLPKDRFSAERLKGVDSTLKIQPAKLEDSAVYLCTSSLTSNTEAFFGQGTRLTVV.